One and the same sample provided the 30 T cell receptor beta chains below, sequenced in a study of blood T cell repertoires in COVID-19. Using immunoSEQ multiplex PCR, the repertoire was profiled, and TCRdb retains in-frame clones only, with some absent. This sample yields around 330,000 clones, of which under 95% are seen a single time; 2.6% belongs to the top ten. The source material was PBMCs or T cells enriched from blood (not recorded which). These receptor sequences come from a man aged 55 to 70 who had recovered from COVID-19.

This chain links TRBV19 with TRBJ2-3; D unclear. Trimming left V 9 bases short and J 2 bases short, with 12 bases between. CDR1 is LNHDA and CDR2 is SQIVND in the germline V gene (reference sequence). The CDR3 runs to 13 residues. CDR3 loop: CASNRQATDTQYF. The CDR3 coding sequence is TGTGCCAGCAATCGACAAGCCACAGATACGCAGTATTTT.

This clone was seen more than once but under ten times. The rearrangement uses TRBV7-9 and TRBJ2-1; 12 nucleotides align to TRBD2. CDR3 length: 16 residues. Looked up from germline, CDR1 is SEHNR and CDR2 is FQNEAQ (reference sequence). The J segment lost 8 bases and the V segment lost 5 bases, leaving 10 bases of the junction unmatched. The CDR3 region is CASSAGLAGNADEQFF. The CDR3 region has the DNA TGTGCCAGCAGCGCAGGACTAGCGGGAAACGCCGATGAGCAGTTCTTC.

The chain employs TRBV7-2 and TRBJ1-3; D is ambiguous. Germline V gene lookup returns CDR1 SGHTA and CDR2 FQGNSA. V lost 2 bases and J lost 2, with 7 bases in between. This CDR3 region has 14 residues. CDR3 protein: CASSLREPGNTIYF. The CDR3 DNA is TGTGCCAGCAGCTTAAGGGAGCCTGGAAACACCATATATTTT.

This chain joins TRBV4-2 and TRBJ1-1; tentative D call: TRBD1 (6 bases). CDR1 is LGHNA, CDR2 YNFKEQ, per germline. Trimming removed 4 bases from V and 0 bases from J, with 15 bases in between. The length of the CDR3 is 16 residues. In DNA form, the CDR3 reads TGTGCCAGCAGCCTCGAAATCAGGGGACTGAACACTGAAGCTTTCTTT. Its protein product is CASSLEIRGLNTEAFF.

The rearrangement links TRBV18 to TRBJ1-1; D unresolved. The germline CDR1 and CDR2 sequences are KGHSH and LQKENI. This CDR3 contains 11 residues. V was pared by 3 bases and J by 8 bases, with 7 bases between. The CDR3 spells CASSPEAEAFF. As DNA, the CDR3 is TGTGCCAGCTCACCCGAGGCGGAAGCTTTCTTT.

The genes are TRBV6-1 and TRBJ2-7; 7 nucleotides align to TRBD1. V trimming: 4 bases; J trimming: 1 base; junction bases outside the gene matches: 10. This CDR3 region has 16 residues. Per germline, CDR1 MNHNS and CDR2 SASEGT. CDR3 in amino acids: CASSGTPTGWSYEQYF. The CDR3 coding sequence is TGTGCCAGCAGTGGCACCCCGACAGGGTGGTCCTACGAGCAGTACTTC.

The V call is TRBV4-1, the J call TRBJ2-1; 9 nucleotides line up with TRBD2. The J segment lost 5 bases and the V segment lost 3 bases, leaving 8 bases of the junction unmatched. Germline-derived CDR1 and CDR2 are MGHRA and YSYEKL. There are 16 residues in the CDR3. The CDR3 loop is CASSQALAGANNEQFF. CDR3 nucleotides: TGCGCCAGCAGCCAGGCCTTAGCGGGGGCGAACAATGAGCAGTTCTTC.

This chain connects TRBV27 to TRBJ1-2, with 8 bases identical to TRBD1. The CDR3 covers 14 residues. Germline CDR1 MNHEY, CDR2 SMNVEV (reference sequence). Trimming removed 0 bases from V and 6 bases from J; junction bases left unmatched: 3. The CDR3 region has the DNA TGTGCCAGCAGTTTATCCGGGGACAGGAATGGCTACACCTTC. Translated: CASSLSGDRNGYTF.

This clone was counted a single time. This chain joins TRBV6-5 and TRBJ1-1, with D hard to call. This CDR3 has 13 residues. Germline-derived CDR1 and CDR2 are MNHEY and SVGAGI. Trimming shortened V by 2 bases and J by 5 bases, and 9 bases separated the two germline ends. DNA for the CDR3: TGTGCCAGCAGTTACGACATGGTAACTGAAGCTTTCTTT. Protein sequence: CASSYDMVTEAFF.

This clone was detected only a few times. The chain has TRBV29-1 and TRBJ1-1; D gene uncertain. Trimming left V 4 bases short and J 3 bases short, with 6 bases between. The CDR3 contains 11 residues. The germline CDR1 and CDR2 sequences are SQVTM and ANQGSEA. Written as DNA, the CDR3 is TGCAGCGTTGGGAGGGACACTGAAGCTTTCTTT. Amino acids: CSVGRDTEAFF. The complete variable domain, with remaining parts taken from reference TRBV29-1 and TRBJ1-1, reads SAVISQKPSRDICQRGTSLTIQCQVDSQVTMMFWYRQQPGQSLTLIATANQGSEATYESGFVIDKFPISRPNLTFSTLTVSNMSPEDSSIYLCSVGRDTEAFFGQGTRLTVV.

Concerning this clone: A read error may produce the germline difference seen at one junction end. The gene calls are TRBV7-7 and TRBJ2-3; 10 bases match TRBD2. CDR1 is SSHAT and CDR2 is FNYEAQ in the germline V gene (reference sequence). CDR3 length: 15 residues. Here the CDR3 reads CASSLQRGGLDTQYF. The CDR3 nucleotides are TGTGCTAGCAGCCTCCAGCGGGGGGGTCTGGATACGCAGTATTTT.

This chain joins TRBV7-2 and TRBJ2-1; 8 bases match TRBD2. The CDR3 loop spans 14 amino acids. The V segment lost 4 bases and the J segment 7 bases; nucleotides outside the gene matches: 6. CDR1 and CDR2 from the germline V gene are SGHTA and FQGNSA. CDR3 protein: CASSSRGGQNEQFF. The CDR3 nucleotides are TGTGCCAGCAGCTCCCGGGGGGGCCAGAATGAGCAGTTCTTC. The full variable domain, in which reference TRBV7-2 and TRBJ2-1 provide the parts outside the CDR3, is GAGVSQSPSNKVTEKGKDVELRCDPISGHTALYWYRQSLGQGLEFLIYFQGNSAPDKSGLPSDRFSAERTGGSVSTLTIQRTQQEDSAVYLCASSSRGGQNEQFFGPGTRLTVL.

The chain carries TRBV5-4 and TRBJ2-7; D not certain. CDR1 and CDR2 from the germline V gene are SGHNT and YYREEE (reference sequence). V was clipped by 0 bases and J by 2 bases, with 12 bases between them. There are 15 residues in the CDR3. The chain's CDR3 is CASSLVGVLTYEQYF. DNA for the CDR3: TGTGCCAGCAGCTTGGTAGGAGTCTTAACCTACGAGCAGTACTTC.

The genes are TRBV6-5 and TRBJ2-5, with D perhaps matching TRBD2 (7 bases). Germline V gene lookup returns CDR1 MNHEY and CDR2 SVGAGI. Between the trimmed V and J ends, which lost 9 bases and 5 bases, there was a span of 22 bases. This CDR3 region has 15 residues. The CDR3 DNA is TGTGCCAGTGGGGGGAGGGGGGAGTTGGGTGAGACCCAGTACTTC. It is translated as CASGGRGELGETQYF.

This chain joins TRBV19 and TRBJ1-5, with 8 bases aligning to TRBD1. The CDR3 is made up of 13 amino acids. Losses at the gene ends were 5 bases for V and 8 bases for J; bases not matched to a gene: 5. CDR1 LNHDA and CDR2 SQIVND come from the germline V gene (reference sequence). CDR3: CASSSGGGKPQHF. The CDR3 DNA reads TGTGCCAGTAGTTCAGGGGGCGGGAAGCCCCAGCATTTT.

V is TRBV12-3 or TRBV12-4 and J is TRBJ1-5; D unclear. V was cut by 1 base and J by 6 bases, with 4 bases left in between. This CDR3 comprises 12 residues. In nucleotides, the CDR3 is TGTGCCAGCAGTTTAGGGAGTCAGCCCCAGCATTTT. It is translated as CASSLGSQPQHF.

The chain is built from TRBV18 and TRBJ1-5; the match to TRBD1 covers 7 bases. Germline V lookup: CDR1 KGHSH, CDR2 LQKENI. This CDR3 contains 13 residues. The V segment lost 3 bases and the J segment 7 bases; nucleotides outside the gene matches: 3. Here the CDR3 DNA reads TGTGCCAGCTCACCGACAGGGACCCAGCCCCAGCATTTT. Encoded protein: CASSPTGTQPQHF.

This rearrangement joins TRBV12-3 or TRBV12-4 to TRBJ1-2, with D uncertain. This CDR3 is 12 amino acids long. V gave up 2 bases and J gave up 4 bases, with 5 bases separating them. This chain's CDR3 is CASSLISYGYTF. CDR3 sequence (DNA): TGTGCCAGCAGTTTAATCAGCTATGGCTACACCTTC.

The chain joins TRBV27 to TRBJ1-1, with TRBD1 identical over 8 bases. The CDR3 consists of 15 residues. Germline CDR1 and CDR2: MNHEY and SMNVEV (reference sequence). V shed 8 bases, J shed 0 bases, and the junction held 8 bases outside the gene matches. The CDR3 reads CASAGRTGLNTEAFF. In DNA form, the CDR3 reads TGTGCCAGCGCTGGTCGGACAGGGTTGAACACTGAAGCTTTCTTT.

This chain's CDR3 is CAISDIRGDGEQYF. The CDR3 coding sequence is TGTGCCATCAGTGACATCCGGGGAGATGGCGAGCAGTACTTC. This chain connects TRBV10-3 to TRBJ2-7; a weak D match, TRBD2 (5 bases). V lost 3 bases to trimming and J lost 6 bases, with 15 bases between them. The CDR3 consists of 14 residues. Looked up from germline, CDR1 is ENHRY and CDR2 is SYGVKD.

The CDR3 coding sequence is TGTGCCAGCAGCCCATCTCACTCCTTGCGGGTGGGTCGATCAGATACGCAGTATTTT. This sequence encodes CASSPSHSLRVGRSDTQYF. J is TRBJ2-3 and V is TRBV7-6; maybe TRBD2 (5 bases). Trimming left V 5 bases short and J 4 bases short, with 28 bases between. CDR3 length: 19 residues. Germline loops: CDR1 SGHVS, CDR2 FNYEAQ.

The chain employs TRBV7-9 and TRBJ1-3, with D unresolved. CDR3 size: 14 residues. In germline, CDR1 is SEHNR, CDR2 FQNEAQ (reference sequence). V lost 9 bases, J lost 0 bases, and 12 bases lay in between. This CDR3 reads CASTEGLSGNTIYF. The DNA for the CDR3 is TGTGCCAGTACCGAAGGGCTCTCTGGAAACACCATATATTTT.

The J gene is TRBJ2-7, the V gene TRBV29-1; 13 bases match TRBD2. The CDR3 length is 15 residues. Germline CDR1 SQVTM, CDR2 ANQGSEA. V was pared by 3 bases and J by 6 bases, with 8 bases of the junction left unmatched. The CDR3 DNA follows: TGCAGCGTTGACTTCACTAGCGGGAGGGTTGGCGAGCAGTACTTC. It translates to CSVDFTSGRVGEQYF.

CDR3 region: CASSPTRARGTDTQYF. As DNA, the CDR3 is TGTGCCAGCTCACCAACGCGAGCGAGGGGGACAGATACGCAGTATTTT. The rearrangement links TRBV18 to TRBJ2-3; TRBD1 might be the D (6 bases). Germline CDR1 is KGHSH and CDR2 is LQKENI. The ends were cut back, 2 bases at V and 3 bases at J, with 15 bases in the middle. The CDR3 totals 16 residues.

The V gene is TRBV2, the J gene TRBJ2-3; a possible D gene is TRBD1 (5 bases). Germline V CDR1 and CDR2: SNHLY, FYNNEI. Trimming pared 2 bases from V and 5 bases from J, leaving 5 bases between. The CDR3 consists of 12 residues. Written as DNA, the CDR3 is TGTGCCAGCAGTGAACAGGGAGATACGCAGTATTTT. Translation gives CASSEQGDTQYF. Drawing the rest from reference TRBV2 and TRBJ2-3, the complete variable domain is EPEVTQTPSHQVTQMGQEVILRCVPISNHLYFYWYRQILGQKVEFLVSFYNNEISEKSEIFDDQFSVERPDGSNFTLKIRSTKLEDSAMYFCASSEQGDTQYFGPGTRLTVL.

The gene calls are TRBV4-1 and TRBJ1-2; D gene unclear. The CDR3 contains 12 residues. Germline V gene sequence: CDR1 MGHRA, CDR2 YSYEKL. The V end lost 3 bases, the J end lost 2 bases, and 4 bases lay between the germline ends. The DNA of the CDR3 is TGCGCCAGCAGCCATGTAAACTATGGCTACACCTTC. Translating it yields CASSHVNYGYTF.

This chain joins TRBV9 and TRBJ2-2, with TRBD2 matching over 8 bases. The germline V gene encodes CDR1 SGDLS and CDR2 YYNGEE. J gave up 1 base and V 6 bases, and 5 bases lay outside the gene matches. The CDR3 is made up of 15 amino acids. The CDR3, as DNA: TGTGCCAGCACGCCGCGGGGGGAGAACACCGGGGAGCTGTTTTTT. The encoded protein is CASTPRGENTGELFF.

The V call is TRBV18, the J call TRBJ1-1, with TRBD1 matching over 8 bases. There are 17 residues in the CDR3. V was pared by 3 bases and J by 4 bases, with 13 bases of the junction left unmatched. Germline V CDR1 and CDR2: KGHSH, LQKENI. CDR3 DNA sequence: TGTGCCAGCTCACCTTACACCGGGACAGGTGGTGGCACTGAAGCTTTCTTT. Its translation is CASSPYTGTGGGTEAFF.

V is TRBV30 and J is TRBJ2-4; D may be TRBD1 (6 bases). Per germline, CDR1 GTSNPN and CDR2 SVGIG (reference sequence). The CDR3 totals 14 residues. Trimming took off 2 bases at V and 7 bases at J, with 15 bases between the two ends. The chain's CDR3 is CAWSPQGDRNIQYF. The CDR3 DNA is TGTGCCTGGAGTCCACAGGGCGACCGCAACATTCAGTACTTC.

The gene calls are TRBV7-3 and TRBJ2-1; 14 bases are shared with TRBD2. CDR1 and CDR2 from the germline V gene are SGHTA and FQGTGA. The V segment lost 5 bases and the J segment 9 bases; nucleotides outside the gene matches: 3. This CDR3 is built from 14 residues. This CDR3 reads CASSPGTSGSEQFF. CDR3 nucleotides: TGTGCCAGCAGCCCAGGGACTAGCGGGAGTGAGCAGTTCTTC.